The present T cell receptor beta chain was sequenced within a study of vaccination and CD4 T cells after COVID-19. Study-wide context: Post-vaccine specimens were obtained a median roughly 74 days after dose two (range 14 to 241). Cells were stimulated with overlapping spike peptide pools from SARS-CoV-2, HCoV-NL63, HCoV-OC43 and HCoV-229E. Study conclusions and caveats: Relatively few convalescent patients were studied; early post-infection timepoints were not included.

Comment on this clonotype: Antigen unknown.

Documented treatment: approximately nine-day PBMC culture with coronavirus spike peptide pools or control peptides (ViraFEST assay). Before the COVID-19 pandemic (2011-2018), CD4+ T cells were obtained from the unexposed donor. At both days 3 and 7, half the medium was replaced with fresh IL-2 medium. The Oncomine TCR Beta short-read assay was what sequenced the DNA obtained from cultured CD4+ T cells. Researchers extracted genomic DNA from CD4+ T cells that had been cultured. TCRdb re-called the PCR reads through MiXCR, storing one row per CDR3 protein. Of about 6,900 distinct CDR3 sequences listed, approximately 30% are singletons. Sequencing was carried out using CD4+ T cells from blood, cultured in vitro. This clonotype was sampled from a human donor in good health.

Here the CDR3 reads CASTHTSGSVDEQFF. The CDR3 DNA reads TGTGCCAGCACCCACACTAGCGGGAGTGTCGATGAGCAGTTCTTC. The rearrangement joins TRBV6-4 to TRBJ2-1; 11 nucleotides agree with TRBD2. Unmatched junction bases numbered 10, after V lost 7 bases and J lost 8 bases. Looked up from germline, CDR1 is MRHNA and CDR2 is SNTAGT. The CDR3 covers 15 residues.